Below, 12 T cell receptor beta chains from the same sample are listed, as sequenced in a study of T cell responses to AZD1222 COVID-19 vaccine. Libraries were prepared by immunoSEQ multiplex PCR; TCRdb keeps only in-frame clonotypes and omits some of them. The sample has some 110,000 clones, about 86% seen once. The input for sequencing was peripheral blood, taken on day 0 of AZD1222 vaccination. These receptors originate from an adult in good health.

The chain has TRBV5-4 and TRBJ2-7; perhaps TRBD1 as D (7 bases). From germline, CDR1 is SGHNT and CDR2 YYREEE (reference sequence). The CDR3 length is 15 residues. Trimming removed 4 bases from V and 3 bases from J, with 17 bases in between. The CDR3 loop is CASSVQGGRVYEQYF. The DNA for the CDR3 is TGTGCCAGCAGCGTCCAGGGGGGAAGAGTCTACGAGCAGTACTTC.

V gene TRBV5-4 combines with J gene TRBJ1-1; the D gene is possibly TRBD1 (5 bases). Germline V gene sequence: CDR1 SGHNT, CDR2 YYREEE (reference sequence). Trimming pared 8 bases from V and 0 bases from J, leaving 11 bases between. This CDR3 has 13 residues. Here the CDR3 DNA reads TGTGCCAGTACCGGGACCGTGAACACTGAAGCTTTCTTT. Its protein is CASTGTVNTEAFF.

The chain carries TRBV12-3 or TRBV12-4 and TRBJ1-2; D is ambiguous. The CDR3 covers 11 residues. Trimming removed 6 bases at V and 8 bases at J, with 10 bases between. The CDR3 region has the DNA TGTGCCAGCAGCCGGATAGGGGGCTACACCTTC. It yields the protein CASSRIGGYTF.

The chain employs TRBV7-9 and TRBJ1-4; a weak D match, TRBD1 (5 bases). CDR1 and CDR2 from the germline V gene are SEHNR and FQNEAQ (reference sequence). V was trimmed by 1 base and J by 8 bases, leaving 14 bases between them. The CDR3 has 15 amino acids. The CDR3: CASSLGSWDLEKLFF. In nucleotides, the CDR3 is TGTGCCAGCAGCTTAGGTTCCTGGGACTTAGAAAAACTGTTTTTT. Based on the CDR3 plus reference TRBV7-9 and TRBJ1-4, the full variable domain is DTGVSQNPRHKITKRGQNVTFRCDPISEHNRLYWYRQTLGQGPEFLTYFQNEAQLEKSRLLSDRFSAERPKGSFSTLEIQRTEQGDSAMYLCASSLGSWDLEKLFFGSGTQLSVL.

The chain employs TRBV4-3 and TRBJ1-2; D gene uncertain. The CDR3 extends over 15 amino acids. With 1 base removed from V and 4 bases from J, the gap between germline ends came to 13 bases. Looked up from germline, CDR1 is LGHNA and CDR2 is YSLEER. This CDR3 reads CASSQVGGIGYGYTF. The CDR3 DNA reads TGCGCCAGCAGCCAAGTGGGAGGGATTGGCTATGGCTACACCTTC.

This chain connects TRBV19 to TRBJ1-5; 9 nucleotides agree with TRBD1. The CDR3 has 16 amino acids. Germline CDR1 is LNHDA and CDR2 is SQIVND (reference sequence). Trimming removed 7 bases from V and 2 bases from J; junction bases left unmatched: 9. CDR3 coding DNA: TGTGCCAGTACGGGACAGGGATCGGCACGCAATCAGCCCCAGCATTTT. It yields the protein CASTGQGSARNQPQHF.

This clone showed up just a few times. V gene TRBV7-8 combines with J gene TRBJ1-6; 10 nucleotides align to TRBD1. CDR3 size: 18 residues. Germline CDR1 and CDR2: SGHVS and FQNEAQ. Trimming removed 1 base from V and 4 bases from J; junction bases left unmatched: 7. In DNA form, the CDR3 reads TGTGCCAGCAGCTTAGAGCTACCGGGACAGGGGTATAATTCACCCCTCCACTTT. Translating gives CASSLELPGQGYNSPLHF.

The CDR3 DNA sequence: TGTGCCAGCAGTTTTGACAGGGCGGAGGTGGGCACTGAAGCTTTCTTT. It is translated as CASSFDRAEVGTEAFF. The rearrangement links TRBV28 to TRBJ1-1; 7 bases align to TRBD1. Trimming removed 3 bases from V and 4 bases from J; junction bases left unmatched: 11. Germline V CDR1 and CDR2: MDHEN, SYDVKM. The CDR3 has 16 amino acids.

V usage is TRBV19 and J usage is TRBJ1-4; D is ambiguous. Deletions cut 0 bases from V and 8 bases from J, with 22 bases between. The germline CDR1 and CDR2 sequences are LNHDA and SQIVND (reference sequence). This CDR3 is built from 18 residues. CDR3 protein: CASSIDLFASALGEKLFF. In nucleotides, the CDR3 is TGTGCCAGTAGTATAGATCTATTCGCGAGTGCCTTGGGGGAAAAACTGTTTTTT.

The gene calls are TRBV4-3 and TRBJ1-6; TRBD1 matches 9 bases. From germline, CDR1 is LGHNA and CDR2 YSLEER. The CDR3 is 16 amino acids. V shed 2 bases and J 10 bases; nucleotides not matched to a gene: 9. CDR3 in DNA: TGCGCCAGCAGCCAACTTGGGGGACAGGGAGCGTCACCCCTCCACTTT. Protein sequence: CASSQLGGQGASPLHF.

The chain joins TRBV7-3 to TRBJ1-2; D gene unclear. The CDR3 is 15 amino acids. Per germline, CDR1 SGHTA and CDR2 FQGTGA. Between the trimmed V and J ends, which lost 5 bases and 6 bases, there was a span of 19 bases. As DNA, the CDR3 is TGTGCCAGCAGCCCCTCCGGGCGGAGAGGCGATGGCTACACCTTC. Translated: CASSPSGRRGDGYTF.

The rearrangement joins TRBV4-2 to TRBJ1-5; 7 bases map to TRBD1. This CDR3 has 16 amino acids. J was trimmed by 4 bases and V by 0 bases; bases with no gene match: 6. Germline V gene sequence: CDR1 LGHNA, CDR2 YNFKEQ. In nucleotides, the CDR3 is TGTGCCAGCAGCCAAGAGGGCACAGGGGTTAATCAGCCCCAGCATTTT. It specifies CASSQEGTGVNQPQHF.